This T cell receptor beta chain came from a study of response to subunit inactivated influenza vaccine. Study-wide results and caveats: The authors suggested that every seasonal influenza vaccination recruits few new T cells.

As for this clonotype: The target antigen is unknown.

The V gene lost 2 bases and the J gene lost 0 bases, with 11 bases spanning the gap. Germline-derived CDR1 and CDR2 are GTSNPN and SVGIG (reference sequence). The CDR3 consists of 14 residues. TCRdb reanalysed the RT-PCR reads using MiXCR and keeps one entry per CDR3 protein. The data show 700,000 to 900,000 distinct CDR3 sequences, with around 21% seen just once and roughly 10% held by the top ten. This clonotype was obtained from a man aged 45-65 years who received an inactivated influenza vaccine. The material was PBMCs from blood, obtained 5 to 6 days after vaccination. The chain uses TRBV30 and TRBJ2-7; D remains ambiguous. Here the CDR3 reads CAWSPGRYSYEQYF. As DNA, the CDR3 is TGTGCCTGGAGTCCCGGCCGATACTCCTACGAGCAGTACTTC.